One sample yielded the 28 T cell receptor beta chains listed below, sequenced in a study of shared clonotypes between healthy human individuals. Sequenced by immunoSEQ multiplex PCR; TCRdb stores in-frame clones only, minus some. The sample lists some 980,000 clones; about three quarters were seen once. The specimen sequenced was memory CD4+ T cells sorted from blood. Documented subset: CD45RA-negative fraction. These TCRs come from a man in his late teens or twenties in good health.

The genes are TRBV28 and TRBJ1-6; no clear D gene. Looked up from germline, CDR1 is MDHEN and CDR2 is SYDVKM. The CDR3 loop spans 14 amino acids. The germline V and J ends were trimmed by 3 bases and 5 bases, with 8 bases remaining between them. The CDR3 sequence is CASSFPDNNSPLHF. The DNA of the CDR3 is TGTGCCAGCAGTTTTCCAGACAATAATTCACCCCTCCACTTT. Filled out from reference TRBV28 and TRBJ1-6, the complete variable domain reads DVKVTQSSRYLVKRTGEKVFLECVQDMDHENMFWYRQDPGLGLRLIYFSYDVKMKEKGDIPEGYSVSREKKERFSLILESASTNQTSMYLCASSFPDNNSPLHFGNGTRLTVT.

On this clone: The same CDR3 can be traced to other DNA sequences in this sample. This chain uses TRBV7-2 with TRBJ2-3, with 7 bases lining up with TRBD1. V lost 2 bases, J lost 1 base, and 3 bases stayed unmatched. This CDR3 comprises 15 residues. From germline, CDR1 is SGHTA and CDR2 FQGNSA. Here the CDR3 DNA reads TGTGCCAGCAGCTTAAGAACAGGGGGCACAGATACGCAGTATTTT. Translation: CASSLRTGGTDTQYF.

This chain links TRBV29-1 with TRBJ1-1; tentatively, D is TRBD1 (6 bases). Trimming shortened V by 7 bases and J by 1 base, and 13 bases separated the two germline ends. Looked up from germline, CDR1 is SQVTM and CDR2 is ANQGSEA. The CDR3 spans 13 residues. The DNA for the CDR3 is TGCAGCGCCGTGGAGGGGGAGAACACTGAAGCTTTCTTT. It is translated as CSAVEGENTEAFF.

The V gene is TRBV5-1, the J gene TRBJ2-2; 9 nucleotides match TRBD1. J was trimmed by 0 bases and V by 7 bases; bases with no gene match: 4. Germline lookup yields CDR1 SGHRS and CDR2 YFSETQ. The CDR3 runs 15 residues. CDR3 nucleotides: TGCGCCAGCTCCTGGACAGGGGCGAACACCGGGGAGCTGTTTTTT. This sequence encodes CASSWTGANTGELFF.

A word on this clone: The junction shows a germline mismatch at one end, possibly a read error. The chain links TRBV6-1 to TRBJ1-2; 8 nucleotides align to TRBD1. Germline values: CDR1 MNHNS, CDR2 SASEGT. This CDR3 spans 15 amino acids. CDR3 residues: CAGSEASGGVGGYTF. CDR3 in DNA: TGTGCCGGCAGTGAAGCGTCAGGGGGCGTTGGTGGCTACACCTTC.

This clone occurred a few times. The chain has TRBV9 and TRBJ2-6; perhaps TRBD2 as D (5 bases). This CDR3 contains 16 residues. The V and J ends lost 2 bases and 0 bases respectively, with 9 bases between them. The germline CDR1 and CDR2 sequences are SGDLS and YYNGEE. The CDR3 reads CASSVTSGSGANVLTF. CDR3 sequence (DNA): TGTGCCAGCAGCGTGACCAGCGGCTCTGGGGCCAACGTCCTGACTTTC.

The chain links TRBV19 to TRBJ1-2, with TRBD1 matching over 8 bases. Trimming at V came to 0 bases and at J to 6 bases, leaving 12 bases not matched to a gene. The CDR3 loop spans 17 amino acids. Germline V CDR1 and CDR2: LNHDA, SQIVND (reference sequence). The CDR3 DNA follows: TGTGCCAGTAGTATAGACCGTGGCAGGGGGCTTAGAGATGGCTACACCTTC. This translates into CASSIDRGRGLRDGYTF.

The CDR3 sequence is CASSGGYDTEAFF. The CDR3 DNA sequence: TGTGCCAGCAGCGGGGGATACGACACTGAAGCTTTCTTT. The J gene is TRBJ1-1, the V gene TRBV5-6; D is possibly TRBD1 (5 bases). CDR1 and CDR2 from the germline V gene are SGHDT and YYEEEE. CDR3 size: 13 residues. V lost 4 bases to trimming and J lost 3 bases, with 10 bases between them.

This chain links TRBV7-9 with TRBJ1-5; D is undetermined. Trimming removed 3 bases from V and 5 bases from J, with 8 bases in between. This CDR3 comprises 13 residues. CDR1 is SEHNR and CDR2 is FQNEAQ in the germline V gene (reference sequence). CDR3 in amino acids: CASSLIGDQPQHF. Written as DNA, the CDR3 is TGTGCCAGCAGCTTGATAGGCGATCAGCCCCAGCATTTT.

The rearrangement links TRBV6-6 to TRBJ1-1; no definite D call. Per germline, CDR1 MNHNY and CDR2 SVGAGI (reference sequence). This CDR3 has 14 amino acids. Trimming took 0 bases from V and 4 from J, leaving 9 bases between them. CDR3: CASSYSGRSTEAFF. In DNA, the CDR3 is TGTGCCAGCAGTTACTCGGGGAGGAGCACTGAAGCTTTCTTT.

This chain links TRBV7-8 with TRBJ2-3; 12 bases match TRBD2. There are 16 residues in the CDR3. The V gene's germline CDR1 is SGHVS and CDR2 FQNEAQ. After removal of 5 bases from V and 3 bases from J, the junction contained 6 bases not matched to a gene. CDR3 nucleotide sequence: TGTGCCAGCAGCCAGACTAGCGGGAGTGGGACAGATACGCAGTATTTT. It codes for CASSQTSGSGTDTQYF.

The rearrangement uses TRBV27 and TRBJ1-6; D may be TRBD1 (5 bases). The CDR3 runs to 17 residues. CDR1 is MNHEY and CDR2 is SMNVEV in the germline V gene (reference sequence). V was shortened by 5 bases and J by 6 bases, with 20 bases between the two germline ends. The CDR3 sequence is CASSLSYLQGGNSPLHF. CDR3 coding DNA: TGTGCCAGCAGTCTCTCTTATCTTCAGGGTGGTAATTCACCCCTCCACTTT.

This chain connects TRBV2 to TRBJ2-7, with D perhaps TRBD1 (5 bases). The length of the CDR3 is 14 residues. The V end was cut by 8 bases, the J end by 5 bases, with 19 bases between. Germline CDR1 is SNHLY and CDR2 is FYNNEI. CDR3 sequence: CASSKGQGRDEQYF. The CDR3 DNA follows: TGTGCCAGCTCGAAGGGTCAGGGCAGGGACGAGCAGTACTTC.

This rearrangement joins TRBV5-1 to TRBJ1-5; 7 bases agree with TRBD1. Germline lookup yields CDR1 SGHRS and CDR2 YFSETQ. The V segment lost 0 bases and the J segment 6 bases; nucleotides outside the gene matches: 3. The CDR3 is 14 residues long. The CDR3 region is CASSLGGDSQPQHF. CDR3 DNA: TGCGCCAGCAGCTTGGGAGGGGACAGTCAGCCCCAGCATTTT.

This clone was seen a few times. This CDR3 is CSARVGAEQYF. The CDR3 bases are TGCAGTGCTAGAGTTGGGGCAGAGCAGTATTTT. The rearrangement uses TRBV20-1 and TRBJ2-3; possibly TRBD1 for D (5 bases). The V end lost 1 base, the J end lost 11 bases, and 10 bases lay between the germline ends. Germline CDR1 is DFQATT and CDR2 is SNEGSKA (reference sequence). The CDR3 consists of 11 residues.

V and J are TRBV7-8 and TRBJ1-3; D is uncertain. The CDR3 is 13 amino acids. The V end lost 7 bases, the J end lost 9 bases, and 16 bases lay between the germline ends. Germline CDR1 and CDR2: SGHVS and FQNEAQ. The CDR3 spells CASKLVTEGTIYF. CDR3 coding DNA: TGTGCCAGCAAGTTGGTTACAGAGGGCACCATATATTTT.

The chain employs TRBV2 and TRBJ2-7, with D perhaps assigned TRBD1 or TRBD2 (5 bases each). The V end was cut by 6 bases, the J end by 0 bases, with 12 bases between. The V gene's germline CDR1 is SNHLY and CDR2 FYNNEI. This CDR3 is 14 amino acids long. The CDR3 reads CASRLRESSYEQYF. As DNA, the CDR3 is TGTGCCAGCAGACTCAGGGAGAGCTCCTACGAGCAGTACTTC.

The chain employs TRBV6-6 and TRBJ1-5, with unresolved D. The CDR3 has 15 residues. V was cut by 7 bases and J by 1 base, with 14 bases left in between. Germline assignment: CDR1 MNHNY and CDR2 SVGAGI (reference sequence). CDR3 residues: CASTNHESSNQPQHF. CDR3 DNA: TGTGCCAGCACCAATCATGAATCGAGCAATCAGCCCCAGCATTTT.

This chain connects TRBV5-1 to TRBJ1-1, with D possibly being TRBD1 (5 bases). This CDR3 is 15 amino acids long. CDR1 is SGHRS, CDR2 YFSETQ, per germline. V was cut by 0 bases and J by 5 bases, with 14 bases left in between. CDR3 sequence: CASSLEEGRNTEAFF. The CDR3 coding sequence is TGCGCCAGCAGCTTGGAGGAGGGGAGGAATACTGAAGCTTTCTTT.

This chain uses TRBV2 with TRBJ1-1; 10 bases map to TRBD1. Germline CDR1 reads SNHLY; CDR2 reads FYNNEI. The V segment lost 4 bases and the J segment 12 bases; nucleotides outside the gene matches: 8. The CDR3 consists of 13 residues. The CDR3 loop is CASSVLGTGETFF. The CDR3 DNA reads TGTGCCAGCAGTGTCCTCGGGACAGGGGAAACTTTCTTT.

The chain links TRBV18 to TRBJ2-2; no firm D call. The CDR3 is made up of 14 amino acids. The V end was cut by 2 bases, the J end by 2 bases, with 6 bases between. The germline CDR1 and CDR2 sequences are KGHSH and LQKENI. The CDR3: CASSPGSNTGELFF. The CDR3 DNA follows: TGTGCCAGCTCACCAGGATCTAACACCGGGGAGCTGTTTTTT.

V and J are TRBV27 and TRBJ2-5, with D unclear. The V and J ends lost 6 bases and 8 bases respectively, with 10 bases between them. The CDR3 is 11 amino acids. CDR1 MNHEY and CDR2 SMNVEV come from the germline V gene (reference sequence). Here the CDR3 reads CASSRSTTQYF. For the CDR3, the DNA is TGTGCCAGCAGCCGATCAACCACCCAGTACTTC.

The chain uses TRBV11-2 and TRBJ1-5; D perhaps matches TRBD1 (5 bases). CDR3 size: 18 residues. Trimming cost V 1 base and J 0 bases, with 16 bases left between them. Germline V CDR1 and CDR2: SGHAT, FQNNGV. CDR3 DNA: TGTGCCAGCAGCTTAGTGGCCAGGGAGACATATAGCAATCAGCCCCAGCATTTT. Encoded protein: CASSLVARETYSNQPQHF.

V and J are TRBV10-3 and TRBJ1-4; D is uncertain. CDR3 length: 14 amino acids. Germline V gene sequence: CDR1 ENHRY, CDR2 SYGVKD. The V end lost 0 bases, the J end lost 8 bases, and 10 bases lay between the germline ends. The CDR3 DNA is TGTGCCATCAGTGAGTCGCGGTCCCCCGAAAAACTGTTTTTT. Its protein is CAISESRSPEKLFF.

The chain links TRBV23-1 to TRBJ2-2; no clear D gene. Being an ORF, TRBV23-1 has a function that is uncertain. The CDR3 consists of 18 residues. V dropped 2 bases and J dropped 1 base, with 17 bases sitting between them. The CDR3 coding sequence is TGCGCCAGCAGTCAAGAGGTAGGGTCAGACCAGAACACCGGGGAGCTGTTTTTT. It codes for CASSQEVGSDQNTGELFF.

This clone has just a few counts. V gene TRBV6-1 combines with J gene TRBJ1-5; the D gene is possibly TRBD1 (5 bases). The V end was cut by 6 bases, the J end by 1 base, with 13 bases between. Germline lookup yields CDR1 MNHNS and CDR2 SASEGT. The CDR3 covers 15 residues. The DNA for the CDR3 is TGTGCCAGCAGGCTCCTGGGGGGAAGCAATCAGCCCCAGCATTTT. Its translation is CASRLLGGSNQPQHF.

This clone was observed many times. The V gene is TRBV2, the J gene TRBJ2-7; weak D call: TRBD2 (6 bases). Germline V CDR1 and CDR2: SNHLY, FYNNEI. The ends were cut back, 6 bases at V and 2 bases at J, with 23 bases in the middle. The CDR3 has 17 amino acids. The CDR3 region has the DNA TGTGCCAGCAGGTACATCGCCCCGTCTAGCGTTCCCTACGAGCAGTACTTC. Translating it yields CASRYIAPSSVPYEQYF.

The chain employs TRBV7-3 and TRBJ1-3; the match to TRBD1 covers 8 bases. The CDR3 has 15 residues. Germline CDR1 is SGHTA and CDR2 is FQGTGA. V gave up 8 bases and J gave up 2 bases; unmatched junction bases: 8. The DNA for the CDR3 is TGTGCCAGCCAATCCGACAGGGGCCCTGGAAACACCATATATTTT. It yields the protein CASQSDRGPGNTIYF. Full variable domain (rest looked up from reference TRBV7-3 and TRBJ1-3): GAGVSQTPSNKVTEKGKYVELRCDPISGHTALYWYRQSLGQGPEFLIYFQGTGAADDSGLPNDRFFAVRPEGSVSTLKIQRTERGDSAVYLCASQSDRGPGNTIYFGEGSWLTVV.